Listed here are 27 T cell receptor beta chains from one sample, sequenced in a study of T cell changes during pregnancy in multiple sclerosis. Profiled with immunoSEQ multiplex PCR; TCRdb holds only in-frame clones, not every one. The table lists 85,000 to 130,000 clones, around 92% of them singletons. This sample comprised peripheral blood, obtained before pregnancy. These TCRs come from a female donor with multiple sclerosis, enrolled in a pregnancy study.

The chain carries TRBV10-3 and TRBJ1-2, with 10 bases fitting TRBD1. Losses at the gene ends were 4 bases for V and 1 base for J; bases not matched to a gene: 6. The CDR3 has 16 residues. CDR1 is ENHRY, CDR2 SYGVKD, per germline. CDR3 in DNA: TGTGCCATCAGTGGGACAGGGGGAAAATATAACTATGGCTACACCTTC. This translates into CAISGTGGKYNYGYTF.

The chain joins TRBV5-1 to TRBJ1-1; TRBD1 matches at 7 bases. This CDR3 spans 17 amino acids. The germline V gene encodes CDR1 SGHRS and CDR2 YFSETQ. The J segment lost 1 base and the V segment lost 2 bases, leaving 11 bases of the junction unmatched. The CDR3 loop reads CASSLIRQGIRNTEAFF. CDR3 bases: TGCGCCAGCAGCTTAATCCGACAGGGTATAAGGAACACTGAAGCTTTCTTT.

This rearrangement joins TRBV23-1 to TRBJ2-5, with D possibly being TRBD2 (6 bases). TRBV23-1 is reported as an ORF; its role is uncertain. Trimming took 4 bases from V and 5 from J, leaving 14 bases between them. This CDR3 is built from 14 residues. The CDR3 nucleotides read TGCGCCAGCAGTCCATACGAGGGAGGCGAGACCCAGTACTTC. Protein: CASSPYEGGETQYF.

The chain couples TRBV5-4 to TRBJ2-1, with D possibly being TRBD2 (6 bases). This CDR3 has 14 residues. The V end lost 3 bases, the J end lost 6 bases, and 13 bases lay between the germline ends. CDR1 is SGHNT, CDR2 YYREEE, per germline (reference sequence). This CDR3 reads CASSSTLAANEQFF. CDR3 sequence (DNA): TGTGCCAGCAGCTCCACTTTAGCGGCCAATGAGCAGTTCTTC. Variable domain in full (rest from reference TRBV5-4 and TRBJ2-1): ETGVTQSPTHLIKTRGQQVTLRCSSQSGHNTVSWYQQALGQGPQFIFQYYREEENGRGNFPPRFSGLQFPNYSSELNVNALELDDSALYLCASSSTLAANEQFFGPGTRLTVL.

V is TRBV6-1 and J is TRBJ2-3, with TRBD2 as a possible D gene (6 bases). V shed 5 bases and J shed 6 bases, with 15 bases lying between them. The CDR3 runs 14 residues. Per the germline V gene, CDR1 is MNHNS and CDR2 is SASEGT. Written as DNA, the CDR3 is TGTGCCAGCAGTCGGACTACAGCGTGGGATACGCAGTATTTT. Translation gives CASSRTTAWDTQYF.

The rearrangement links TRBV4-3 to TRBJ1-1; TRBD1 matches at 7 bases. Unmatched junction bases numbered 13, after V lost 5 bases and J lost 7 bases. This CDR3 spans 15 amino acids. Germline CDR1 LGHNA, CDR2 YSLEER. The CDR3 DNA is TGCGCCAGCAGCGCGCTAAAGACAGGGTTAAGTGAAGCTTTCTTT. As protein: CASSALKTGLSEAFF.

The rearrangement joins TRBV19 to TRBJ2-7, with a weak D call TRBD2 (6 bases). The germline V gene encodes CDR1 LNHDA and CDR2 SQIVND (reference sequence). The CDR3 totals 16 residues. V was shortened by 2 bases and J by 5 bases, with 19 bases between the two germline ends. CDR3 sequence (DNA): TGTGCCAGTAGTATAAAGGGGAGGTGGACTCCTAACGAGCAGTACTTC. Protein product: CASSIKGRWTPNEQYF.

The gene calls are TRBV14 and TRBJ2-7, with D possibly being TRBD1 (6 bases). This CDR3 is 13 amino acids long. Germline CDR1 SGHDN, CDR2 FVKESK. V shed 2 bases and J shed 4 bases, with 9 bases lying between them. The CDR3: CASSQRTVYEQYF. In DNA, the CDR3 is TGTGCCAGCAGCCAACGGACAGTATACGAGCAGTACTTC.

This chain connects TRBV27 to TRBJ2-7; the match to TRBD2 covers 11 bases. The ends lost 2 bases at V and 3 bases at J; junction bases unmatched: 3. The V gene's germline CDR1 is MNHEY and CDR2 SMNVEV (reference sequence). CDR3 size: 15 residues. CDR3 coding DNA: TGTGCCAGCAGTTTACAAGGGACTAGCGGCTACGAGCAGTACTTC. Protein: CASSLQGTSGYEQYF.

The gene calls are TRBV7-3 and TRBJ2-3; D is ambiguous. Between the trimmed V and J ends, which lost 3 bases and 4 bases, there was a span of 8 bases. CDR1 and CDR2 (germline): SGHTA, FQGTGA. This CDR3 has 13 amino acids. CDR3 residues: CASSFRVADTQYF. The CDR3 region has the DNA TGTGCCAGCAGCTTTCGCGTCGCAGATACGCAGTATTTT.

The chain combines TRBV13 with TRBJ2-1, with 9 bases identical to TRBD2. V lost 3 bases to trimming and J lost 10 bases; unmatched junction nucleotides: 10. The germline V gene has CDR1 PRHDT and CDR2 FYEKMQ (reference sequence). This CDR3 has 15 amino acids. The CDR3 DNA sequence: TGTGCCAGCAGCTTCACTAGCGGGCCCCGATACGAGCAGTTCTTC. This codes for CASSFTSGPRYEQFF.

This sequence joins TRBV7-3 and TRBJ2-3; 7 bases fit TRBD2. V shed 2 bases, J shed 2 bases, and the junction held 4 bases outside the gene matches. CDR3 size: 15 residues. Looked up from germline, CDR1 is SGHTA and CDR2 is FQGTGA. For the CDR3, the DNA is TGTGCCAGCAGCTTATACGGGACTATCACAGATACGCAGTATTTT. Its protein is CASSLYGTITDTQYF.

The chain carries TRBV6-1 and TRBJ1-2; TRBD1 agrees at 11 bases. Germline loops: CDR1 MNHNS, CDR2 SASEGT. The J segment lost 4 bases and the V segment lost 4 bases, leaving 5 bases of the junction unmatched. CDR3 length: 15 amino acids. This chain's CDR3 is CASSGPGQGGYGYTF. The CDR3 DNA is TGTGCCAGCAGTGGGCCGGGACAGGGGGGCTATGGCTACACCTTC.

The chain employs TRBV28 and TRBJ2-5; D gene unclear. The germline V and J ends were trimmed by 8 bases and 2 bases, with 15 bases remaining between them. This CDR3 has 14 residues. CDR1 and CDR2 (germline): MDHEN, SYDVKM. This chain's CDR3 is CASSLGSYQETQYF. The CDR3 DNA is TGTGCCAGCTCCCTCGGTTCTTATCAAGAGACCCAGTACTTC.

The rearrangement joins TRBV30 to TRBJ1-5; D is unresolved. The V end lost 3 bases, the J end lost 1 base, and 7 bases lay between the germline ends. The CDR3 extends over 13 amino acids. The V gene's germline CDR1 is GTSNPN and CDR2 SVGIG (reference sequence). The CDR3 protein is CAWRGRSNQPQHF. The DNA of the CDR3 is TGTGCCTGGAGGGGCAGGAGCAATCAGCCCCAGCATTTT.

The rearrangement uses TRBV6-1 and TRBJ1-5; TRBD1 matches at 7 bases. The germline gives CDR1 MNHNS, CDR2 SASEGT. Trimming removed 6 bases from V and 7 bases from J; junction bases left unmatched: 3. The CDR3 consists of 12 residues. This CDR3 is CASSTGDQPQHF. The CDR3, as DNA: TGTGCCAGCAGCACAGGGGACCAGCCCCAGCATTTT.

In its sample, this clone was seen once. The rearrangement links TRBV12-2 to TRBJ2-7; TRBD2, the table's D call, was not compared with the DNA. TRBV12-2 is a pseudogene. This CDR3 has 14 amino acids. The CDR3 DNA is TGTGCAAGTCGCTTAGTGGCAGACGGGTACGAGCAGTACTTC. The encoded protein is CASRLVADGYEQYF.

In its sample, this clone was seen once. This chain links TRBV5-1 with TRBJ2-1, with 7 bases identical to TRBD2. V dropped 0 bases and J dropped 5; count of bases not matched to a gene: 8. CDR3 length: 16 amino acids. Germline V gene lookup returns CDR1 SGHRS and CDR2 YFSETQ. CDR3 nucleotides: TGCGCCAGCAGCTTGGTCCATCAGCGGGGAGACAATGAGCAGTTCTTC. Translating it yields CASSLVHQRGDNEQFF.

V gene TRBV18 combines with J gene TRBJ1-2; maybe TRBD1 (5 bases). Trimming cost V 6 bases and J 5 bases, with 19 bases left between them. Per the germline V gene, CDR1 is KGHSH and CDR2 is LQKENI. The CDR3 totals 15 residues. CDR3 loop: CASSTLGGIGYGYTF. DNA of the CDR3: TGTGCCAGCTCCACCCTTGGGGGGATAGGATATGGCTACACCTTC.

CDR3 bases: TGTGCCAGCAGCTTAATAACGGAGTTACAGTACTTC. Translated, it gives CASSLITELQYF. The V gene is TRBV7-8, the J gene TRBJ2-7; D not resolved. Germline V gene data show CDR1 as SGHVS and CDR2 as FQNEAQ. The CDR3 is made up of 12 amino acids. The V gene lost 2 bases and the J gene lost 10 bases, with 12 bases spanning the gap.

V and J are TRBV11-1 and TRBJ2-7; TRBD2 might be the D (6 bases). CDR3 length: 15 amino acids. The V end lost 4 bases, the J end lost 1 base, and 14 bases lay between the germline ends. Germline V gene data show CDR1 as SGHAT and CDR2 as FQDESV (reference sequence). CDR3 sequence (DNA): TGTGCCAGCAGCTCCGGGGACTCGGCTTCCTACGAGCAGTACTTC. This encodes CASSSGDSASYEQYF.

The J gene is TRBJ2-1, the V gene TRBV7-2; the match to TRBD1 covers 8 bases. In germline, CDR1 is SGHTA, CDR2 FQGNSA. The V gene end was trimmed by 4 bases and the J gene end by 7 bases; junction bases not matched to a gene: 3. The CDR3 runs 13 residues. CDR3 nucleotides: TGTGCCAGCAGCTCATACAGGGGGAATGAGCAGTTCTTC. It yields the protein CASSSYRGNEQFF.

The chain links TRBV7-3 to TRBJ1-1; maybe TRBD1 (6 bases). V lost 5 bases to trimming and J lost 1 base, with 11 bases between them. Per germline, CDR1 SGHTA and CDR2 FQGTGA. This CDR3 is 14 amino acids long. This CDR3 is CASSHGQKNTEAFF. The CDR3 DNA follows: TGTGCCAGCAGCCATGGACAGAAGAACACTGAAGCTTTCTTT. Variable domain in full (rest from reference TRBV7-3 and TRBJ1-1): GAGVSQTPSNKVTEKGKYVELRCDPISGHTALYWYRQSLGQGPEFLIYFQGTGAADDSGLPNDRFFAVRPEGSVSTLKIQRTERGDSAVYLCASSHGQKNTEAFFGQGTRLTVV.

CDR3 sequence (DNA): TGTGCCAGCAGCTCGGGACACCCAGGCACTGAAGCTTTCTTT. This codes for CASSSGHPGTEAFF. The rearrangement joins TRBV7-2 to TRBJ1-1, with D maybe TRBD1 (6 bases). CDR1 and CDR2 from the germline V gene are SGHTA and FQGNSA. V shed 4 bases and J shed 4 bases, with 13 bases lying between them. This CDR3 has 14 residues.

This clone was recorded once. V usage is TRBV5-6 and J usage is TRBJ2-7; 9 bases map to TRBD1. Per germline, CDR1 SGHDT and CDR2 YYEEEE. The ends lost 1 base at V and 5 bases at J; junction bases unmatched: 7. CDR3 length: 15 amino acids. This CDR3 reads CASSLKGQGRDEQYF. The DNA of the CDR3 is TGTGCCAGCAGCTTGAAGGGACAGGGAAGAGACGAGCAGTACTTC.

This rearrangement joins TRBV19 to TRBJ1-2, with 7 bases fitting TRBD1. Trimming took 6 bases from V and 5 from J; bases not matched to a gene: 12. The CDR3 extends over 15 amino acids. In germline, CDR1 is LNHDA, CDR2 SQIVND (reference sequence). The CDR3 coding sequence is TGTGCCAGTAGAAAGGGACAGACTTTTAAGTATGGCTACACCTTC. Translating it yields CASRKGQTFKYGYTF. Full variable domain (missing parts from reference TRBV19 and TRBJ1-2): DGGITQSPKYLFRKEGQNVTLSCEQNLNHDAMYWYRQDPGQGLRLIYYSQIVNDFQKGDIAEGYSVSREKKESFPLTVTSAQKNPTAFYLCASRKGQTFKYGYTFGSGTRLTVV.

The chain is built from TRBV29-1 and TRBJ2-3; D is undetermined. The CDR3 has 12 amino acids. V shed 7 bases and J shed 4 bases, with 12 bases lying between them. Germline V lookup: CDR1 SQVTM, CDR2 ANQGSEA. In DNA form, the CDR3 reads TGCAGCGCCATGACATTCCCAGATACGCAGTATTTT. Protein product: CSAMTFPDTQYF.